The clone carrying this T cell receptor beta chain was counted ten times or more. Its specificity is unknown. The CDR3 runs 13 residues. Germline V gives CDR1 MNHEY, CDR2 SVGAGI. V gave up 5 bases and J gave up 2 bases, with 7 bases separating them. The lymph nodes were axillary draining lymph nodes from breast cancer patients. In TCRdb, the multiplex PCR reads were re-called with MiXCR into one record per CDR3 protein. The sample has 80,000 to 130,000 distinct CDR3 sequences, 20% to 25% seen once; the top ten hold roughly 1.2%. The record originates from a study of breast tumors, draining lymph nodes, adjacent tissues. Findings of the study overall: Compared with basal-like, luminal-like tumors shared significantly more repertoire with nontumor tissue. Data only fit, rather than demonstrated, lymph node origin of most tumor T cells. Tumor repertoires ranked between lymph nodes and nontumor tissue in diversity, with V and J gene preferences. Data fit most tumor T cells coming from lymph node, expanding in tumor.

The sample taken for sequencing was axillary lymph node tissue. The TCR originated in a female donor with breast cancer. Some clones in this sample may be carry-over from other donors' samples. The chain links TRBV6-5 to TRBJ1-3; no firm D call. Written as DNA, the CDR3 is TGTGCCAGCAGTGCTCTCCCTGGAAACACCATATATTTT. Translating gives CASSALPGNTIYF.